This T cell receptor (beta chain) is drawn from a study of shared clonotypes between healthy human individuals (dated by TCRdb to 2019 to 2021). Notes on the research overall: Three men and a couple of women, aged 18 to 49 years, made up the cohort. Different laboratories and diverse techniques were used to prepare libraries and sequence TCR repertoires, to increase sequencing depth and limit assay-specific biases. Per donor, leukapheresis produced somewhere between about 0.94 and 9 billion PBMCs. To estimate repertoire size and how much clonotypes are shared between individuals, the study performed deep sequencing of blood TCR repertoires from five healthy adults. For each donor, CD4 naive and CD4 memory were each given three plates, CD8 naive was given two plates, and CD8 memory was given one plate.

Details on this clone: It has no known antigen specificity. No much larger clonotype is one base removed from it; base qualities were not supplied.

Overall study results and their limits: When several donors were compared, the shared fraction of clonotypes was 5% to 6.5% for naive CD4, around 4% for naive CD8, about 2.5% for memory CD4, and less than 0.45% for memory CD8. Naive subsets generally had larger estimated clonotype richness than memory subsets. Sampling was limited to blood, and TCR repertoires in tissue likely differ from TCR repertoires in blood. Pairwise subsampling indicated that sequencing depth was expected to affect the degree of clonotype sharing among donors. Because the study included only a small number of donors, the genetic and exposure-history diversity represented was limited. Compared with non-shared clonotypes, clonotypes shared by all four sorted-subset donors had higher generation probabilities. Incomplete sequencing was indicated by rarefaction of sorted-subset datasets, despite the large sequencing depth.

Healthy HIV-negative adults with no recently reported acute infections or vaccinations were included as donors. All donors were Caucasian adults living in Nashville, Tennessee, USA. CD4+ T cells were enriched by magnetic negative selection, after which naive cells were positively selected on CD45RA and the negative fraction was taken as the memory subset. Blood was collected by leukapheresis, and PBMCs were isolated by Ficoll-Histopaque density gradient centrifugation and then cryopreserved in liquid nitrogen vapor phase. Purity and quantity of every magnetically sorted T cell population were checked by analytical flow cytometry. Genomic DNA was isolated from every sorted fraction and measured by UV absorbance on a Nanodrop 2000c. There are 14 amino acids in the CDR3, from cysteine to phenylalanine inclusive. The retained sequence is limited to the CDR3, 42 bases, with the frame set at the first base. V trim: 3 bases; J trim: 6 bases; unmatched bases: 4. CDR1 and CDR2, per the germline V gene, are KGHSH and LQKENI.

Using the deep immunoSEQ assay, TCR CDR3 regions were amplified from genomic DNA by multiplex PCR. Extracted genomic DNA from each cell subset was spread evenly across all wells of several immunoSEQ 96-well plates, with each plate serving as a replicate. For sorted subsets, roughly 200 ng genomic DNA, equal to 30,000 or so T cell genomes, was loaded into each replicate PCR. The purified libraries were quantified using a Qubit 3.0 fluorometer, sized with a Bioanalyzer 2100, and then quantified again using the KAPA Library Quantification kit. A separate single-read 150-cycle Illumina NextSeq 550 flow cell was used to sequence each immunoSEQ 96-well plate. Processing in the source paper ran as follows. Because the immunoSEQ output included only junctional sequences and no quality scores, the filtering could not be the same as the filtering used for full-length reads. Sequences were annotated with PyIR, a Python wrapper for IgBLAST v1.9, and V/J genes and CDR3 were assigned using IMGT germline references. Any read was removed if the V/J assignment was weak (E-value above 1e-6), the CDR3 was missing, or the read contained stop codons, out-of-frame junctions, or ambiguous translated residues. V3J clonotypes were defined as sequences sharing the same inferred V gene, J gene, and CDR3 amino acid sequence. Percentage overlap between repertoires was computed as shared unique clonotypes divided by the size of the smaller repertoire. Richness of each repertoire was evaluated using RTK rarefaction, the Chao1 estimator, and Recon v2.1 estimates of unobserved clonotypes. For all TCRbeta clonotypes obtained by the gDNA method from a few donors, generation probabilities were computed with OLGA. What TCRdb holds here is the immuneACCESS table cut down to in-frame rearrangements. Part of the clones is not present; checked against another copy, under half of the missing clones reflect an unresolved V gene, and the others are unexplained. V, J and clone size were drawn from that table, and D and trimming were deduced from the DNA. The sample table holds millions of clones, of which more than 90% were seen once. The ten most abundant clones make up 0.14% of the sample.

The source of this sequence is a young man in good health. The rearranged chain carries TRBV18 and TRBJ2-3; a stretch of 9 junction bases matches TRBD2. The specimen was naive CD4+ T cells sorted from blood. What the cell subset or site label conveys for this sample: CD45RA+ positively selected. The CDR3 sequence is CASSPPGLADTQYF. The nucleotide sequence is TGTGCCAGCTCACCCCCCGGACTAGCGGATACGCAGTATTTT.